Listed here are 14 T cell receptor beta chains from one sample, sequenced in a study of T cells in Graves' hyperthyroidism and ophthalmopathy. RNA transcripts yielded amplified TCR beta CDR3 regions. HTBI primers were employed in a first-round RT-PCR of the TCR CDR3. Via MiXCR, TCRdb re-called the multiplex PCR reads, giving one row per CDR3 protein. The data hold hundreds of thousands of distinct CDR3 sequences, with 15% to 20% observed a single time. Sample: blood. The source is a man aged 40-49 years with Graves' ophthalmopathy.

This chain joins TRBV25-1 and TRBJ2-5; 7 positions agree with TRBD2. The V gene end was trimmed by 1 base and the J gene end by 7 bases; junction bases not matched to a gene: 6. Germline lookup yields CDR1 MGHDK and CDR2 SYGVNS. This CDR3 has 14 residues. The CDR3 region is CASSESTSLGTQYF. The CDR3 nucleotides read TGTGCCAGCAGTGAATCGACTAGCTTGGGGACCCAGTACTTC.

This clonotype was seen many times. The genes are TRBV20-1 and TRBJ2-3, with D perhaps matching TRBD1 (5 bases). The CDR3 consists of 11 residues. Trimming cost V 6 bases and J 4 bases, with 8 bases left between them. Germline loops: CDR1 DFQATT, CDR2 SNEGSKA (reference sequence). The CDR3 coding sequence is TGCAGTGCAGGGGCGGCAGATACGCAGTATTTT. Translation: CSAGAADTQYF.

This chain joins TRBV9 and TRBJ2-2; 13 nucleotides align to TRBD2. The length of the CDR3 is 16 residues. Germline lookup yields CDR1 SGDLS and CDR2 YYNGEE. The J segment lost 7 bases and the V segment lost 3 bases, leaving 6 bases of the junction unmatched. Here the CDR3 DNA reads TGTGCCAGCAGCGCCGGACTAGCGGGAGTTATCGGGGAGCTGTTTTTT. It encodes CASSAGLAGVIGELFF.

About this clonotype: A read error is possible here, since a much larger clone lies one base away. The chain employs TRBV6-1 and TRBJ2-1; 9 bases are shared with TRBD1. Germline assignment: CDR1 MNHNS and CDR2 SASEGT. The CDR3 is made up of 14 amino acids. The CDR3 nucleotides read TGTGCCATCAGTACGGGACAGGGTTTAAGTGAGCAGCTCTTC. Translation gives CAISTGQGLSEQLF.

The chain uses TRBV5-1 and TRBJ1-6, with TRBD1 matching 8 bases. Germline lookup yields CDR1 SGHRS and CDR2 YFSETQ. V lost 0 bases to trimming and J lost 4 bases; unmatched junction nucleotides: 9. The CDR3 runs to 18 residues. The DNA of the CDR3 is TGCGCCAGCAGCTTGGCATGGACAGGGTCGGTTTATAATTCACCCCTCCACTTT. Protein: CASSLAWTGSVYNSPLHF.

This clonotype has a count of ten or more. DNA for the CDR3: TGTGCCAGCAGTTTAGAGAAGCCGAACACTGAAGCTTTCTTT. It specifies CASSLEKPNTEAFF. The genes are TRBV12-3 or TRBV12-4 and TRBJ1-1; D is unresolved. The CDR3 contains 14 residues. The V end was cut by 1 base, the J end by 1 base, with 7 bases between.

The chain employs TRBV5-4 and TRBJ2-5, with 8 bases aligning to TRBD1. V lost 2 bases and J lost 4; bases outside the gene matches: 10. The CDR3 is made up of 16 amino acids. Germline CDR1 is SGHNT and CDR2 is YYREEE (reference sequence). The CDR3: CASSLKGTGGGETQYF. The CDR3 nucleotides are TGTGCCAGCAGCTTAAAAGGGACAGGAGGGGGAGAGACCCAGTACTTC.

This clonotype has a handful of counts. The chain uses TRBV10-2 and TRBJ2-6, with a weak D call TRBD1 (6 bases). The CDR3 has 15 amino acids. Trimming shortened V by 8 bases and J by 1 base, and 12 bases separated the two germline ends. The germline V gene encodes CDR1 WSHSY and CDR2 SAAADI. The CDR3 spells CASGYTGSGANVLTF. In DNA, the CDR3 is TGCGCCAGCGGATATACAGGGTCTGGGGCCAACGTCCTGACTTTC.

There are a few counts of this clonotype. The chain uses TRBV6-1 and TRBJ1-2; D is ambiguous. V was clipped by 7 bases and J by 4 bases, with 13 bases between them. Germline V gene data show CDR1 as MNHNS and CDR2 as SASEGT. The CDR3 consists of 13 residues. CDR3 protein: CASTGEVPYGYTF. The CDR3 region has the DNA TGTGCCAGCACCGGGGAGGTGCCCTATGGCTACACCTTC.

This clonotype has more than one count but fewer than ten. The gene calls are TRBV28 and TRBJ1-5, with 9 bases lining up with TRBD1. CDR1 is MDHEN and CDR2 is SYDVKM in the germline V gene. V trimming: 5 bases; J trimming: 6 bases; junction bases outside the gene matches: 8. There are 15 residues in the CDR3. CDR3 sequence reads: CASSLAGTGIQPQHF. CDR3 nucleotides: TGTGCCAGCAGTCTTGCCGGGACAGGGATTCAGCCCCAGCATTTT.

Only a few counts were recorded for this clonotype. The genes are TRBV4-2 and TRBJ2-1, with D perhaps matching TRBD1 (6 bases). V gave up 1 base and J gave up 3 bases, with 13 bases separating them. The length of the CDR3 is 16 residues. Germline V gives CDR1 LGHNA, CDR2 YNFKEQ. The CDR3 DNA sequence: TGTGCCAGCAGCCAAGCAGGGGTGCCCCACTACAATGAGCAGTTCTTC. This encodes CASSQAGVPHYNEQFF.

In this sample, this clonotype turned up many times. The chain couples TRBV2 to TRBJ1-2; 8 positions match TRBD1. The V and J ends lost 6 bases and 7 bases, in that order; junction bases with no gene match: 10. Germline CDR1 SNHLY, CDR2 FYNNEI. The CDR3 sequence is 14 residues long. The CDR3 nucleotides are TGTGCCAGCAGGCCTCTCAGGGGGCAGAGTGGCTACACCTTC. Amino acid sequence: CASRPLRGQSGYTF.

The sample holds many counts of this clonotype. This chain links TRBV27 with TRBJ2-7; tentatively, D is TRBD2 (6 bases). Looked up from germline, CDR1 is MNHEY and CDR2 is SMNVEV (reference sequence). This CDR3 has 12 amino acids. The V and J ends lost 6 bases and 10 bases respectively, with 16 bases between them. The CDR3 DNA is TGTGCCAGCAGCCCCGCGGCTAGCGAACAGTACTTC. Its translation is CASSPAASEQYF.

This clonotype appeared a few times. The CDR3 is CASSPRAGSTDTQYF. DNA of the CDR3: TGTGCCAGCAGCCCCAGGGCGGGGTCCACAGATACGCAGTATTTT. The gene calls are TRBV7-9 and TRBJ2-3; D might be TRBD2 (6 bases). Germline lookup yields CDR1 SEHNR and CDR2 FQNEAQ (reference sequence). CDR3 length equals 15 residues. The V end was cut by 5 bases, the J end by 2 bases, with 14 bases between.